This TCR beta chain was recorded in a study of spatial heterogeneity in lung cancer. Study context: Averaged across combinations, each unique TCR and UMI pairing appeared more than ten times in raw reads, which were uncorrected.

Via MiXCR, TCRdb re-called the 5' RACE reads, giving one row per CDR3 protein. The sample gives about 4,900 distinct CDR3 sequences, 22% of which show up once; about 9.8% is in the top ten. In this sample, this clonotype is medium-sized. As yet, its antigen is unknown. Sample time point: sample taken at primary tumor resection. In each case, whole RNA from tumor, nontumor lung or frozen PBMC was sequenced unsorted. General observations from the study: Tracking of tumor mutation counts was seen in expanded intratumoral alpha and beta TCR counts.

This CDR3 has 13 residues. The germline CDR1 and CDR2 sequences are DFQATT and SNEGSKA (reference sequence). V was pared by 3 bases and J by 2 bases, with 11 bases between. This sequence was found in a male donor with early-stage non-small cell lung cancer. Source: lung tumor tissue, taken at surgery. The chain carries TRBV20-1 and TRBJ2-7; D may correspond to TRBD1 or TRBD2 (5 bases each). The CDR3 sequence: CSASPGPAYEQYF. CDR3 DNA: TGCAGTGCTAGCCCGGGGCCGGCCTACGAGCAGTACTTC.